This T cell receptor (beta chain) was recorded in a study of radiation and T cells in renal cell carcinoma. Looking at the study overall: Nephrectomy followed 15 Gy stereotactic body radiation by 4 weeks.

Study-wide results and caveats: Pretreatment tumor biopsies were lacking, so baseline clonotypes are unknown. Top tumor clonotypes rose in blood 2 weeks post-radiation, then contracted.

Produced via immunoSEQ multiplex PCR; TCRdb's table is partial and in-frame only. This table holds around 160,000 clones, about 85% found once. The germline CDR1 and CDR2 sequences are SGHRS and YFSETQ. The CDR3 loop spans 14 amino acids. V lost 1 base, J lost 4 bases, and 11 bases lay in between. Of note for this clone: Its target is unknown.

Time point noted: baseline pretreatment blood. Treatment of the sample: 15 Gy SBRT to primary tumor, nephrectomy 4 weeks later. The sequencing here drew on blood, taken from a patient whose treatment included radiotherapy and nephrectomy. The chain uses TRBV5-1 and TRBJ1-2, with a tentative D call TRBD1 (6 bases). The TCR was taken from a woman aged 70 to 79 with renal cell carcinoma. For the CDR3, the DNA is TGCGCCAGCAGCTTGTGGGGGGGCTCCTATGGCTACACCTTC. It specifies CASSLWGGSYGYTF.